The 21 T cell receptor beta chains listed next were all sequenced from one sample in a study of blood T cell repertoires in COVID-19. Sequencing used immunoSEQ multiplex PCR; TCRdb keeps in-frame clones, though not all of them. The table records 210,000 or so clones, 80% of them present only once. Sequenced input: PBMCs or T cells enriched from blood (not recorded which). The source is a woman in her thirties or forties with acute COVID-19.

CDR3 nucleotides: TGTGCCAGCTCCTCGGGGGGCAGGCTGACTGAAGCTTTCTTT. Translation gives CASSSGGRLTEAFF. The rearrangement links TRBV18 to TRBJ1-1; possible D gene TRBD1, 6 bases. The V end was cut by 6 bases, the J end by 5 bases, with 16 bases between. CDR3 length: 14 amino acids. Germline values: CDR1 KGHSH, CDR2 LQKENI.

The J gene is TRBJ1-5, the V gene TRBV10-3; D is perhaps TRBD1 (5 bases). V lost 5 bases and J 3 bases, leaving 14 bases between the germline ends. Germline V gene data show CDR1 as ENHRY and CDR2 as SYGVKD. This CDR3 is built from 15 residues. CDR3 loop: CAISSGQRNNQPQHF. CDR3 nucleotides: TGTGCCATCAGTTCCGGACAAAGAAACAATCAGCCCCAGCATTTT.

V usage is TRBV5-1 and J usage is TRBJ2-1; 11 nucleotides match TRBD2. Per the germline V gene, CDR1 is SGHRS and CDR2 is YFSETQ. The length of the CDR3 is 16 residues. J lost 5 bases, V lost 4 bases, and 8 bases had no gene match. Written as DNA, the CDR3 is TGCGCCAGCAGCCCAGCCCCTAGCGGGGGGCACAATGAGCAGTTCTTC. Protein sequence: CASSPAPSGGHNEQFF.

The chain is built from TRBV19 and TRBJ2-5; TRBD1 aligns across 8 bases. Germline CDR1 LNHDA, CDR2 SQIVND (reference sequence). CDR3 length: 13 amino acids. The V gene end was trimmed by 3 bases and the J gene end by 5 bases; junction bases not matched to a gene: 2. The CDR3 sequence is CASSMDREETQYF. The CDR3, as DNA: TGTGCCAGTAGTATGGACAGGGAGGAGACCCAGTACTTC.

This clone appeared once. The chain carries TRBV6-5 and TRBJ1-6; the match to TRBD1 covers 10 bases. The germline gives CDR1 MNHEY, CDR2 SVGAGI. The trim removed 6 bases at V and 7 bases at J, leaving 3 bases unmatched. The CDR3 consists of 14 residues. The CDR3 here is CASSSGQGNSPLHF. CDR3 bases: TGTGCCAGCAGCTCGGGACAGGGGAATTCACCCCTCCACTTT.

This clone has only one observation. This rearrangement joins TRBV7-2 to TRBJ2-7; D is unclear. The CDR3 covers 14 residues. Between the trimmed V and J ends, which lost 1 base and 2 bases, there was a span of 9 bases. Germline assignment: CDR1 SGHTA and CDR2 FQGNSA. The CDR3 DNA follows: TGTGCCAGCAGCTTAGAGGCGGATACCTACGAGCAGTACTTC. Translation gives CASSLEADTYEQYF.

This rearrangement joins TRBV5-4 to TRBJ1-3; the D gene is possibly TRBD1 (5 bases). In germline, CDR1 is SGHNT, CDR2 YYREEE (reference sequence). V lost 0 bases, J lost 3 bases, and 16 bases lay in between. This CDR3 contains 17 residues. CDR3 sequence reads: CASSLGGGGISGNTIYF. As DNA, the CDR3 is TGTGCCAGCAGCTTGGGCGGGGGAGGCATAAGTGGAAACACCATATATTTT.

This clone was observed a handful of times. The chain has TRBV21-1 and TRBJ1-5; the D call TRBD1 from the table was never checked on the DNA. TRBV21-1 is a pseudogene. The CDR3 length is 17 residues. The CDR3 here is CASSKVTGTPSNQPQHF. The CDR3 DNA follows: TGTGCCAGCAGCAAAGTTACCGGGACACCGAGCAATCAGCCCCAGCATTTT.

The CDR3 loop is CASSQEATSGSLEQYF. CDR3 sequence (DNA): TGTGCCAGCAGCCAAGAGGCAACTAGCGGGAGTTTGGAGCAGTACTTC. The chain has TRBV4-2 and TRBJ2-7, with 11 bases aligning to TRBD2. Germline loops: CDR1 LGHNA, CDR2 YNFKEQ. The CDR3 has 16 residues. V shed 0 bases and J 7 bases; nucleotides not matched to a gene: 8.

This chain links TRBV7-3 with TRBJ2-1; the match to TRBD1 covers 7 bases. J lost 6 bases, V lost 5 bases, and 4 bases had no gene match. This CDR3 is built from 13 residues. Looked up from germline, CDR1 is SGHTA and CDR2 is FQGTGA. The CDR3 DNA follows: TGTGCCAGCAGCCATGGGACAGCCAATGAGCAGTTCTTC. Its protein product is CASSHGTANEQFF.

The chain joins TRBV5-4 to TRBJ1-4; weak D call: TRBD1 (5 bases). The germline V gene has CDR1 SGHNT and CDR2 YYREEE (reference sequence). Trimming removed 4 bases from V and 8 bases from J, with 18 bases in between. CDR3 size: 15 residues. The CDR3 DNA follows: TGTGCCAGCAGCCGACGGCAGGGTGTAGAGGAAAAACTGTTTTTT. This sequence encodes CASSRRQGVEEKLFF.

This clone was seen a single time. This sequence joins TRBV4-2 and TRBJ2-5, with 13 positions matching TRBD2. CDR1 and CDR2 from the germline V gene are LGHNA and YNFKEQ. The CDR3 sequence is 17 residues long. With V trimmed by 4 bases and J by 2 bases, 7 bases remained unmatched. CDR3 region: CASSRGTSGVGQETQYF. For the CDR3, the DNA is TGTGCCAGCAGCCGGGGGACTAGCGGGGTGGGACAAGAGACCCAGTACTTC.

The chain employs TRBV6-5 and TRBJ2-7, with D hard to call. The V gene lost 2 bases and the J gene lost 7 bases, with 15 bases spanning the gap. This CDR3 contains 14 residues. Looked up from germline, CDR1 is MNHEY and CDR2 is SVGAGI. CDR3 nucleotides: TGTGCCAGCAGTTACATGACCAGGTCTGAAGAGCAGTACTTC. Protein product: CASSYMTRSEEQYF.

This chain uses TRBV5-8 with TRBJ1-5, with D possibly being TRBD1 (6 bases). The V gene's germline CDR1 is SGHTS and CDR2 YDEGEE. V was trimmed by 6 bases and J by 5 bases, leaving 24 bases between them. There are 17 residues in the CDR3. The CDR3 sequence: CASIAGGGALPYQPQHF. The CDR3 bases are TGTGCCAGCATTGCGGGGGGGGGCGCGCTCCCATATCAGCCCCAGCATTTT.

The rearrangement links TRBV6-1 to TRBJ2-1, with no clear D. This CDR3 comprises 13 residues. CDR1 is MNHNS, CDR2 SASEGT, per germline. V was clipped by 4 bases and J by 3 bases, with 7 bases between them. The CDR3 sequence: CASSAAIYNEQFF. CDR3 DNA sequence: TGTGCCAGCAGTGCAGCTATCTACAATGAGCAGTTCTTC.

The rearrangement links TRBV7-6 to TRBJ2-2; TRBD2 matches at 13 bases. CDR1 is SGHVS, CDR2 FNYEAQ, per germline. J gave up 10 bases and V 5 bases, and 13 bases lay outside the gene matches. The CDR3 is 17 amino acids. This chain's CDR3 is CASSPFLLAGGPPELFF. CDR3 sequence (DNA): TGTGCCAGCAGCCCGTTCCTACTAGCGGGAGGGCCCCCGGAGCTGTTTTTT.

The chain combines TRBV28 with TRBJ2-6; 7 bases align to TRBD1. This CDR3 comprises 15 residues. Unmatched junction bases numbered 4, after V lost 6 bases and J lost 2 bases. The V gene's germline CDR1 is MDHEN and CDR2 SYDVKM. As DNA, the CDR3 is TGTGCCAGCAGGACCCAGGGGGCTGGGGCCAACGTCCTGACTTTC. Protein product: CASRTQGAGANVLTF.

CDR3 nucleotides: TGTGCCAGCAGCGGACGACAGGGAAGCGGATCTGGAAACACCATATATTTT. This encodes CASSGRQGSGSGNTIYF. The J gene is TRBJ1-3, the V gene TRBV7-6; 7 positions agree with TRBD1. The germline gives CDR1 SGHVS, CDR2 FNYEAQ. The length of the CDR3 is 17 residues. With V trimmed by 5 bases and J by 1 base, 11 bases remained unmatched.

J is TRBJ2-7 and V is TRBV5-1, with 10 nucleotides matching TRBD2. The junction had 4 bases not matched to a gene; V was cut back by 0 bases and J by 4 bases. Germline V lookup: CDR1 SGHRS, CDR2 YFSETQ. CDR3 length equals 15 residues. The DNA for the CDR3 is TGCGCCAGCAGCTTGGGTAGCGGGGGGCCATACGAGCAGTACTTC. It translates to CASSLGSGGPYEQYF.

Comment on this clone: This CDR3 is also generated by other DNA sequences in the sample. The chain joins TRBV28 to TRBJ1-1, with TRBD1 matching over 9 bases. Germline V gene data show CDR1 as MDHEN and CDR2 as SYDVKM. The CDR3 spans 14 residues. V was pared by 7 bases and J by 2 bases, with 5 bases of the junction left unmatched. CDR3 region: CASIRQGGNTEAFF. The CDR3 region has the DNA TGTGCCAGCATCCGACAGGGGGGCAACACTGAAGCTTTCTTT.

Written as DNA, the CDR3 is TGTGCCAGTAGGACGCGGAGGGACTACGAGCAGTACTTC. Translated, it gives CASRTRRDYEQYF. This rearrangement joins TRBV27 to TRBJ2-7; D is perhaps TRBD2 (6 bases). The CDR3 runs to 13 residues. The germline gives CDR1 MNHEY, CDR2 SMNVEV (reference sequence). V was cut by 9 bases and J by 3 bases, with 15 bases left in between.